The 14 T cell receptor beta chains listed next were all sequenced from one sample in a study of T cell repertoires in cytomegalovirus infection. Using its own MiXCR run on the reads, TCRdb lists one record per CDR3 protein. The repertoire has hundreds of thousands of distinct CDR3 sequences, about 31% of them found once; the top ten carry 12%. These TCRs' antigens remain unknown. This specimen was cultured CD8+ T cells from PBMCs, taken from culture after CMV antigen stimulation. These receptor sequences come from a human donor in good health (CMV status not recorded). Some clones in this sample may be carry-over from other donors' samples.

This clonotype was detected a few times. The chain recombines TRBV6-2 or TRBV6-3 with TRBJ2-7; TRBD1 might be the D (5 bases). Germline CDR1 MNHEY, CDR2 SVGEGT. V was cut by 4 bases and J by 5 bases, with 18 bases left in between. The CDR3 totals 15 residues. CDR3 residues: CASSSTTRSRDEQYV. DNA for the CDR3: TGTGCCAGCAGTTCCACGACAAGGTCCAGGGACGAGCAGTACGTC.

The chain uses TRBV4-1 and TRBJ2-2; no clear D gene. The V end was cut by 2 bases, the J end by 5 bases, with 9 bases between. The CDR3 is 14 residues long. Germline V lookup: CDR1 MGHRA, CDR2 YSYEKL. CDR3 nucleotide sequence: TGCGCCAGCAGCCAATACTTGGGAACCGGGGAGCTGTTTTTT. This gives the protein CASSQYLGTGELFF.

CDR3 sequence (DNA): TGTGCCACCAGCAGAGATCGCGGACTGTGTATCTATGGCTACACCTTC. It yields the protein CATSRDRGLCIYGYTF. The chain is built from TRBV15 and TRBJ1-2, with no clear D. The CDR3 spans 16 residues. Germline V gives CDR1 LNHNV, CDR2 YYDKDF (reference sequence). Trimming stripped 0 bases from V and 4 bases from J, with 15 bases between.

On this clonotype itself: At one of its ends the junction is not consistent with the germline gene, which may arise from a read error. This sequence joins TRBV3-1 and TRBJ2-1, with unresolved D. Germline CDR1 and CDR2: LGHDT and YNNKEL (reference sequence). The CDR3 consists of 16 residues. CDR3 coding DNA: TGTGCCAGCAGTCAAGAAGGGCCGAGCTCCTACAATGAGCAGTTCTTC. This codes for CASSQEGPSSYNEQFF.

The CDR3 protein is CASSYVGEKLFF. CDR3 bases: TGTGCCAGCAGTTACGTAGGAGAAAAACTGTTTTTT. This chain connects TRBV6-2 or TRBV6-3 to TRBJ1-4; D gene uncertain. The CDR3 sequence is 12 residues long. In germline, CDR1 is MNHEY, CDR2 SVGEGT. V was trimmed by 2 bases and J by 8 bases, leaving 6 bases between them.

This clonotype occurred many times. CDR3 sequence: CASSPVRQNNEQFF. Here the CDR3 DNA reads TGTGCCAGCAGCCCCGTTCGGCAGAACAATGAGCAGTTCTTC. V and J are TRBV7-8 and TRBJ2-1; no clear D gene. Germline V gene sequence: CDR1 SGHVS, CDR2 FQNEAQ. This CDR3 has 14 residues. The V end lost 5 bases, the J end lost 5 bases, and 13 bases lay between the germline ends.

J is TRBJ2-3 and V is TRBV28; D uncertain. Trimming took off 8 bases at V and 3 bases at J, with 6 bases between the two ends. The CDR3 runs to 11 residues. Germline-derived CDR1 and CDR2 are MDHEN and SYDVKM. The CDR3 region is CASLTTDTQYF. The CDR3 DNA follows: TGTGCCAGCTTAACTACAGATACGCAGTATTTT. Based on the CDR3 plus reference TRBV28 and TRBJ2-3, the full variable domain is DVKVTQSSRYLVKRTGEKVFLECVQDMDHENMFWYRQDPGLGLRLIYFSYDVKMKEKGDIPEGYSVSREKKERFSLILESASTNQTSMYLCASLTTDTQYFGPGTRLTVL.

At least ten counts were recorded for this clonotype. This chain links TRBV7-2 with TRBJ2-1, with 13 nucleotides matching TRBD2. Trimming at V came to 4 bases and at J to 9 bases, leaving 9 bases not matched to a gene. Germline values: CDR1 SGHTA, CDR2 FQGNSA. The CDR3 covers 16 residues. Here the CDR3 reads CASSSSLAGGLLEQFF. The CDR3 DNA sequence: TGTGCCAGCAGCTCCTCACTAGCGGGGGGGTTGCTTGAGCAGTTCTTC.

V and J are TRBV7-9 and TRBJ2-7; possibly TRBD1 for D (6 bases). Germline V lookup: CDR1 SEHNR, CDR2 FQNEAQ (reference sequence). Trimming cost V 6 bases and J 0 bases, with 12 bases left between them. The CDR3 sequence is 14 residues long. The CDR3 loop is CASRPRDNSYEQYF. The DNA for the CDR3 is TGTGCCAGCAGACCCCGGGACAACTCCTACGAGCAGTACTTC.

This clonotype was counted ten times or more. The chain employs TRBV7-6 and TRBJ2-2, with a tentative D call TRBD1 (5 bases). V lost 2 bases and J lost 1, with 5 bases in between. Per germline, CDR1 SGHVS and CDR2 FNYEAQ. The CDR3 spans 14 residues. This CDR3 is CASSLTGNTGELFF. CDR3 sequence (DNA): TGTGCCAGCAGCTTAACAGGGAACACCGGGGAGCTGTTTTTT.

The chain carries TRBV9 and TRBJ1-1; no clear D gene. Trimming removed 6 bases from V and 11 bases from J, with 11 bases in between. The V gene's germline CDR1 is SGDLS and CDR2 YYNGEE. The length of the CDR3 is 10 residues. The CDR3 is CASNNDPAFF. The CDR3 region has the DNA TGTGCCAGCAACAACGACCCCGCTTTCTTT.

This clonotype was detected a few times. The chain recombines TRBV9 with TRBJ2-1, with 9 bases matching TRBD2. V trimming: 2 bases; J trimming: 8 bases; junction bases outside the gene matches: 5. The CDR3 sequence is 14 residues long. Germline-derived CDR1 and CDR2 are SGDLS and YYNGEE. The CDR3 nucleotides are TGTGCCAGCAGCGTTATAGCGGGGGCGGATGAGCAGTTCTTC. This sequence encodes CASSVIAGADEQFF.

This clonotype was detected a few times. This chain joins TRBV4-1 and TRBJ2-2; D ambiguous. Trimming removed 5 bases from V and 6 bases from J, with 13 bases in between. Germline V CDR1 and CDR2: MGHRA, YSYEKL. The CDR3 extends over 14 amino acids. CDR3: CASSSPLIAGELFF. CDR3 bases: TGCGCCAGCAGCTCCCCCCTCATCGCCGGGGAGCTGTTTTTT.

This clonotype appeared many times. The V and J genes are TRBV7-6 and TRBJ1-1, with a weak D call TRBD1 (6 bases). Germline lookup yields CDR1 SGHVS and CDR2 FNYEAQ. The CDR3 loop spans 14 amino acids. Trimming shortened V by 6 bases and J by 5 bases, and 16 bases separated the two germline ends. The CDR3 nucleotides read TGTGCCAGCAGACAGGGTGGGGGGGGTACTGAAGCTTTCTTT. Translated, it gives CASRQGGGGTEAFF.